The sequence of this T cell receptor beta chain was determined in a study of blood T cell repertoires in COVID-19. TCRdb's table, derived via immunoSEQ multiplex PCR, lists solely in-frame clones and lacks some. Of a few hundred thousand clones in the sample, approximately 91% are singletons; the top ten hold 0.94%. The V gene end was trimmed by 4 bases and the J gene end by 1 base; junction bases not matched to a gene: 7. In germline, CDR1 is LNHDA, CDR2 SQIVND (reference sequence). This CDR3 region has 16 residues. V usage is TRBV19 and J usage is TRBJ1-5; 7 bases align to TRBD1. The sequence was collected from a woman aged 35 to 49 who had recovered from COVID-19. The sequenced material came from peripheral blood. The CDR3 loop reads CASSTMGQWSNQPQHF. DNA for the CDR3: TGTGCCAGTAGTACAATGGGACAGTGGAGCAATCAGCCCCAGCATTTT.